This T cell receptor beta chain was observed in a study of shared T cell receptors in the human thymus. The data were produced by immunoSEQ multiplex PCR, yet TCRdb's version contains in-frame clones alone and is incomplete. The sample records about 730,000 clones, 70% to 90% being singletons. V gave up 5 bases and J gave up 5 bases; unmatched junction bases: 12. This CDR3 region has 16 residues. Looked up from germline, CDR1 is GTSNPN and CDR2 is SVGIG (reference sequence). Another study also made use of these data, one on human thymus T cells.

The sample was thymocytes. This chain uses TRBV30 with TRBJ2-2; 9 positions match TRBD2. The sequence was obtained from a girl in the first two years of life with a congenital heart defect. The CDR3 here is CAWDDAGGPGTGELFF. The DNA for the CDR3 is TGTGCCTGGGATGACGCGGGGGGGCCGGGTACCGGGGAGCTGTTTTTT.